This entry lists 10 T cell receptor beta chains sequenced from one sample in a study of T cells in Graves' hyperthyroidism and ophthalmopathy. Using RNA transcripts as the source, TCR beta CDR3 regions were amplified. First-round RT-PCR targeting the TCR CDR3 was performed with the HTBI primer set. TCRdb analysed the multiplex PCR reads with MiXCR anew, one entry per CDR3 protein. This table holds some 600,000 distinct CDR3 sequences, 46% found once. The sample consisted of peripheral blood or thyroid tissue (not recorded which). These receptors all come from a woman under 30 with Graves' hyperthyroidism.

The rearrangement uses TRBV10-3 and TRBJ1-2, with 12 bases identical to TRBD1. Per germline, CDR1 ENHRY and CDR2 SYGVKD. The CDR3 covers 15 residues. V dropped 5 bases and J dropped 6; count of bases not matched to a gene: 7. The CDR3 sequence is CAISTGQGARDGYTF. In DNA form, the CDR3 reads TGTGCCATCAGTACGGGACAGGGGGCACGAGATGGCTACACCTTC.

In its sample, this clonotype was seen once. V and J are TRBV25-1 and TRBJ1-6; 7 bases fit TRBD1. The CDR3 runs 15 residues. The junction had 13 bases not matched to a gene; V was cut back by 10 bases and J by 7 bases. CDR1 and CDR2 (germline): MGHDK, SYGVNS. The CDR3 nucleotides are TGTGCCAACCCGGGAGACAGGGTGTGGAATTCACCCCTCCACTTT. Translating gives CANPGDRVWNSPLHF. The full variable domain, completed using reference TRBV25-1 and TRBJ1-6, is EADIYQTPRYLVIGTGKKITLECSQTMGHDKMYWYQQDPGMELHLIHYSYGVNSTEKGDLSSESTVSRIRTEHFPLTLESARPSHTSQYLCANPGDRVWNSPLHFGNGTRLTVT.

This clonotype was seen only a few times. Relative to the germline gene, one junction end is altered; a read error may explain this. The chain has TRBV7-9 and TRBJ2-2; 11 bases match TRBD2. The CDR3 extends over 14 amino acids. Germline CDR1 reads SEHNR; CDR2 reads FQNEAQ (reference sequence). DNA for the CDR3: TGTGCCAGCAGCCTAGCGGGAGGACGGGGGGAGCTGTTTTTT. This gives the protein CASSLAGGRGELFF.

V usage is TRBV7-9 and J usage is TRBJ2-7; TRBD2 matches 8 bases. The CDR3 loop spans 14 amino acids. V lost 3 bases and J lost 4; bases outside the gene matches: 5. From germline, CDR1 is SEHNR and CDR2 FQNEAQ (reference sequence). The CDR3 DNA reads TGTGCCAGCAGCTTTAGCGGGAAGGTTTACGAGCAGTACTTC. Protein: CASSFSGKVYEQYF.

CDR3 sequence reads: CSVGGKGANVLTF. CDR3 sequence (DNA): TGCAGCGTAGGGGGCAAGGGGGCCAACGTCCTGACTTTC. The gene calls are TRBV29-1 and TRBJ2-6; 7 nucleotides align to TRBD1. This CDR3 has 13 amino acids. The V gene's germline CDR1 is SQVTM and CDR2 ANQGSEA. J was trimmed by 4 bases and V by 6 bases; bases with no gene match: 3. Full variable domain (missing parts from reference TRBV29-1 and TRBJ2-6): SAVISQKPSRDICQRGTSLTIQCQVDSQVTMMFWYRQQPGQSLTLIATANQGSEATYESGFVIDKFPISRPNLTFSTLTVSNMSPEDSSIYLCSVGGKGANVLTFGAGSRLTVL.

This clonotype was counted a few times. This rearrangement joins TRBV11-2 to TRBJ1-1; the D gene is possibly TRBD1 (5 bases). CDR3 length: 14 amino acids. Trimming pared 3 bases from V and 3 bases from J, leaving 11 bases between. CDR1 is SGHAT and CDR2 is FQNNGV in the germline V gene. The CDR3, as DNA: TGTGCCAGCAGCTTGGGGCAGGCCCACACTGAAGCTTTCTTT. Protein product: CASSLGQAHTEAFF.

CDR3 DNA sequence: TGCAGCGTTGAAAAGATCGGACAGGGGGCCGCTGAAGCTTTCTTT. It encodes CSVEKIGQGAAEAFF. The V gene is TRBV29-1, the J gene TRBJ1-1; 11 nucleotides match TRBD1. The germline CDR1 and CDR2 sequences are SQVTM and ANQGSEA. The CDR3 loop spans 15 amino acids. V lost 2 bases to trimming and J lost 6 bases; unmatched junction nucleotides: 8. Looking up the rest from reference TRBV29-1 and TRBJ1-1 gives the full variable domain: SAVISQKPSRDICQRGTSLTIQCQVDSQVTMMFWYRQQPGQSLTLIATANQGSEATYESGFVIDKFPISRPNLTFSTLTVSNMSPEDSSIYLCSVEKIGQGAAEAFFGQGTRLTVV.

The chain joins TRBV25-1 to TRBJ1-2; D possibly corresponds to TRBD1 (6 bases). Germline CDR1 and CDR2: MGHDK and SYGVNS. V shed 1 base and J shed 8 bases, with 8 bases lying between them. The CDR3 spans 12 residues. DNA of the CDR3: TGTGCCAGCAGTGAATTTGGACAGGGCTACACCTTC. It is translated as CASSEFGQGYTF.

This clonotype was counted ten times or more. The rearrangement uses TRBV7-6 and TRBJ1-1; D unresolved. Per germline, CDR1 SGHVS and CDR2 FNYEAQ. V dropped 4 bases and J dropped 4 bases, with 10 bases sitting between them. The CDR3 is 13 residues long. Here the CDR3 DNA reads TGTGCCAGCAGCTGGTGGGTAGGCACTGAAGCTTTCTTT. Translating it yields CASSWWVGTEAFF.

V usage is TRBV9 and J usage is TRBJ1-2, with D tentatively TRBD1 (5 bases). CDR1 and CDR2 (germline): SGDLS, YYNGEE. CDR3 length equals 15 residues. V lost 4 bases, J lost 7 bases, and 20 bases lay in between. CDR3 bases: TGTGCCAGCAGCACCCTGGGGGGGGATCAGACTGGCTACACCTTC. Translated: CASSTLGGDQTGYTF.